This T cell receptor beta chain was identified in a study of blood T cell repertoires in COVID-19. Study summary: PBMCs, B-cell-depleted T cells, or T cells provided the cDNA or gDNA that made up the material.

As originally analysed: The assay estimated nucleated cells by amplifying reference gene primers. Produced via immunoSEQ multiplex PCR; TCRdb's table is partial and in-frame only. V and J calls plus clone size are reproduced from that table; the DNA served to infer D and trimming. The table records more than 250,000 clones, about nine tenths of them present only once. The study recruited people aged 18 to 89 years across some 23 US areas. Germline V lookup: CDR1 WNHNN, CDR2 SYGVQD (reference sequence). There are 16 residues in the CDR3. Trimming took 4 bases from V and 8 from J, leaving 21 bases between them.

The chain combines TRBV10-1 with TRBJ2-1, with a tentative D call TRBD2 (6 bases). This clonotype was sampled from a woman aged 18-29 years who had recovered from COVID-19. Material: PBMCs or T cells enriched from blood (not recorded which). The CDR3 reads CASSATGTVVNHEQFF. The CDR3 DNA is TGCGCCAGCAGTGCGACCGGGACTGTCGTGAACCATGAGCAGTTCTTC.